A selection of T cell receptor beta chains follows, all from one sample in a study of early T cells in non-severe SARS-CoV-2 infection. TCRdb re-called the 5' RACE reads with MiXCR, one entry per CDR3 protein. This sample carries about 29,000 distinct CDR3 sequences, approximately 5.4% of them seen once, and the ten largest clones take roughly 1%. The material sequenced was whole blood. These receptors were collected from an adult who was a healthcare worker with PCR-confirmed SARS-CoV-2 infection or an uninfected control (not recorded which). Each CDR3 is given with its conserved first and last residue. A D gene is named only where the DNA matches it firmly. Clone size, where shown, is once, few, many, or a class for clones that have expanded.

J	V	D	size	CDR3	DNA
TRBJ1-2	TRBV10-2	.	.	CASRSDSGVSDYGYTF	TGCGCCAGCAGATCAGACAGTGGGGTTTCTGACTATGGCTACACCTTC
TRBJ1-2	TRBV19	.	.	CASSDIGYGYTF	TGTGCCAGTTCGGACATAGGCTATGGCTACACCTTC
TRBJ2-7	TRBV10-3	TRBD1	many	CAISEYGTGGESYEQYF	TGTGCCATCAGTGAGTATGGGACAGGGGGCGAATCGTACGAGCAGTACTTC
TRBJ1-3	TRBV10-3	.	.	CAIREPTAGNTIYF	TGTGCCATCAGAGAACCCACGGCGGGAAACACCATATATTTT
TRBJ2-7	TRBV5-1	TRBD2	many	CASSFASGNYEQYF	TGCGCCAGCAGCTTCGCTAGCGGGAACTACGAGCAGTACTTC
TRBJ1-5	TRBV19	.	many	CASSGGFNQPQHF	TGTGCCAGTAGTGGCGGGTTCAATCAGCCCCAGCATTTT
TRBJ2-1	TRBV25-1	TRBD2	few	CASSRLGTSGSNEQFF	TGTGCCAGCAGCAGGTTGGGGACTAGCGGCAGCAATGAGCAGTTCTTC
TRBJ2-7	TRBV6-1	TRBD1	few	CASNRGLSYEQYF	TGTGCCAGCAACAGGGGGCTATCCTACGAGCAGTACTTC
TRBJ2-3	TRBV29-1	TRBD1	medium-sized	CSVVGDRGKDTQYF	TGCAGCGTTGTTGGGGACAGGGGGAAAGATACGCAGTATTTT
TRBJ2-2	TRBV10-3	.	medium-sized	CAIGNLTGELFF	TGTGCCATCGGCAATCTCACCGGGGAGCTGTTTTTT
TRBJ1-1	TRBV19	.	many	CASSLHIEGNTEAFF	TGTGCCAGTAGTCTCCATATAGAGGGGAACACTGAAGCTTTCTTT
TRBJ1-6	TRBV7-9	TRBD1	.	CASSLRTGNNSPLHF	TGTGCCAGCAGCTTACGGACAGGGAATAATTCACCCCTCCACTTT
TRBJ1-5	TRBV2	.	medium-sized	CASSEGSAPQPQHF	TGTGCCAGCAGTGAAGGCAGCGCACCTCAGCCCCAGCATTTT
TRBJ2-7	TRBV11-2	TRBD2	.	CASSLAGVLVYEQYF	TGTGCCAGCAGCCTAGCGGGAGTCCTGGTATACGAGCAGTACTTC
TRBJ2-5	TRBV5-1	TRBD2	many	CASSSLGGAQETQYF	TGCGCCAGCAGCTCGCTCGGGGGGGCACAAGAGACCCAGTACTTC
TRBJ1-5	TRBV19	.	.	CASRRKQQNQPQHF	TGTGCCAGTCGACGGAAACAGCAAAATCAGCCCCAGCATTTT
TRBJ2-2	TRBV19	.	.	CASSIVSGELFF	TGTGCCAGTAGTATTGTCTCCGGGGAGCTGTTTTTT
TRBJ2-4	TRBV7-9	TRBD2	few	CASSLASGSAAKNIQYF	TGTGCCAGCAGCTTAGCTAGCGGGAGCGCAGCCAAAAACATTCAGTACTTC